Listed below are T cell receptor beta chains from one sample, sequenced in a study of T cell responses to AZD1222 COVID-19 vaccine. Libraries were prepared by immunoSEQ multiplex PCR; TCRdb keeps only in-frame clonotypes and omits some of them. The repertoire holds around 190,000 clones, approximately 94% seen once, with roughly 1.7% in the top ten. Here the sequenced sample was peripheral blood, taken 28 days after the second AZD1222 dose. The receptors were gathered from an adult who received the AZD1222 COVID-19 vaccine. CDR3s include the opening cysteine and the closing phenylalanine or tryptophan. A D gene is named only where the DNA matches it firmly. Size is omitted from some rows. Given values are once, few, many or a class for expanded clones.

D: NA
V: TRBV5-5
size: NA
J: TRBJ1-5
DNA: TGTGCCAGCAGCTTGGTAGGCAGAAATAGCAATCAGCCCCAGCATTTT
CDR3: CASSLVGRNSNQPQHF

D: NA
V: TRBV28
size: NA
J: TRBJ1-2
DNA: TGTGCCAGCATCGGTAACTATGGCTACACCTTC
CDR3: CASIGNYGYTF

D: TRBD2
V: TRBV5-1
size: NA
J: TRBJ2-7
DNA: TGCGCCAGCAGCTTCCGCGGGGGTAGCGGGATCTACGAGCAGTACTTC
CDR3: CASSFRGGSGIYEQYF

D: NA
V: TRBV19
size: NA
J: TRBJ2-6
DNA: TGTGCCAGTAGTATTAGAAGTTCTGGGGCCAACGTCCTGACTTTC
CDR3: CASSIRSSGANVLTF

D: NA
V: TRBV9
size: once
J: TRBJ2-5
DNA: TGTGCCAGCAGCGTAGACATCCAAGAGACCCAGTACTTC
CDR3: CASSVDIQETQYF

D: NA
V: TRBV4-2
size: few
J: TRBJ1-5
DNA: TGTGCCAGCAGCCAAGACCGAAATCAGCCCCAGCATTTT
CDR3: CASSQDRNQPQHF

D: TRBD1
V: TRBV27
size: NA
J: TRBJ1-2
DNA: TGTGCCAGCAGTACAGGGGGCGCCGGCTATGGCTACACCTTC
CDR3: CASSTGGAGYGYTF

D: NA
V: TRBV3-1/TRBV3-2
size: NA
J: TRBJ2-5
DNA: TGTGCCAGCAGCCAAGTTGGGGCCGCCCAAGAGACCCAGTACTTC
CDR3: CASSQVGAAQETQYF

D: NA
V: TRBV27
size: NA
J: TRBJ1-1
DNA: TGTGCCAGCAGTAAAGACAGACTGAACACTGAAGCTTTCTTT
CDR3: CASSKDRLNTEAFF

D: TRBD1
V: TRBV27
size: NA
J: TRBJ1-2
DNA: TGTGCCAGCAGTTTATCGGGGGGACAGGGTGAGAACTATGGCTACACCTTC
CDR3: CASSLSGGQGENYGYTF

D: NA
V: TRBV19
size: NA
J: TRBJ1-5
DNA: TGTGCCAGTAGTGCAACCGGGACGTGGTCTCAGCCCCAGCATTTT
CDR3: CASSATGTWSQPQHF

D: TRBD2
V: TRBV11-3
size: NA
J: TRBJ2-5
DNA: TGTGCCAGCAGCTTAGGACTAGCGGGGAAAGAGACCCAGTACTTC
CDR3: CASSLGLAGKETQYF

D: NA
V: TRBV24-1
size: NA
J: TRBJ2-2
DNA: TGTGCCACCAGTGAGGAGTCTGGATCTAGTTTCGCCGGGGAGCTGTTTTTT
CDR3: CATSEESGSSFAGELFF

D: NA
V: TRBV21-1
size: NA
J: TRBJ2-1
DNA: TGTGCCAGCAGCAAAGTCCGGTCGGGCAGCCAAAGCTCCTACAATGAGCAGTTCTTC
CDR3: CASSKVRSGSQSSYNEQFF

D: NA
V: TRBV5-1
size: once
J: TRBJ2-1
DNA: TGCGCCAGCAGCACGGGTCCTGGAGGTGAGCAGTTCTTC
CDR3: CASSTGPGGEQFF

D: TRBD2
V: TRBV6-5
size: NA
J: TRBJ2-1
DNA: TGTGCCAGCAGCCCCACTAGCGGGAGTATCAATGAGCAGTTCTTC
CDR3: CASSPTSGSINEQFF

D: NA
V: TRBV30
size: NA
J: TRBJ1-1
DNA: TGTGCCTGGAGTGTACCCCGGGGGGGCGGGTGGAACACTGAAGCTTTCTTT
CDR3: CAWSVPRGGGWNTEAFF

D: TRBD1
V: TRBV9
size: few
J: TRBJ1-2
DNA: TGTGCCAGCAGCGTAGAGGGGACAGGGGGCGATGGCTACACCTTC
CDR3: CASSVEGTGGDGYTF

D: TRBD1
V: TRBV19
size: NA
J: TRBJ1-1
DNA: TGTGCCAGTAGTATCCGGGACAGGGGGCCCACTGAAGCTTTCTTT
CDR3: CASSIRDRGPTEAFF

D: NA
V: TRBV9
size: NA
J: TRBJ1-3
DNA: TGTGCCAGCGCGCACTCGGGAGGCATTCTCTCTGGAAACACCATATATTTT
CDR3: CASAHSGGILSGNTIYF

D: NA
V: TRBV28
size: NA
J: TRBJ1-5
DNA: TGTGCCAGCACTCCGGGGGCGGGCAATCAGCCCCAGCATTTT
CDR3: CASTPGAGNQPQHF

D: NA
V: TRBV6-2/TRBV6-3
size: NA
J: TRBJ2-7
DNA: TGTGCCAGCAGTTACTCGATAGCAGGGGTCTCCTACGAGCAGTACTTC
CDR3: CASSYSIAGVSYEQYF

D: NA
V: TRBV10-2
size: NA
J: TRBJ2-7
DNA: TGCGCCAGCAGTGACTCCTACGAGCAGTACTTC
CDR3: CASSDSYEQYF

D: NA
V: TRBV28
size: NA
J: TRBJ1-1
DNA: TGTGCCAGCTGTGTCACGCCTAGGAACACTGAAGCTTTCTTT
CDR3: CASCVTPRNTEAFF

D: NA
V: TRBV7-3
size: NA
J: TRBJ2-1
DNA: TGTGCCAGCAGCTACGCAGGCTATGAGCAGTTCTTC
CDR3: CASSYAGYEQFF

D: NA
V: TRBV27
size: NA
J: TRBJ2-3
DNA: TGTGCCAGCTTCTCCTCGGCAGGTACGCAGTATTTT
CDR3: CASFSSAGTQYF

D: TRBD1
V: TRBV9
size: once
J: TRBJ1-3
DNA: TGTGCCAGCAGCGTAGAGACAGGGAGGGTCACCATATATTTT
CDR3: CASSVETGRVTIYF

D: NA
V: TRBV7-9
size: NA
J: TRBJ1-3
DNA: TGTGCCAGCAGCTTAGCGCGGGGGGAGAACACCATATATTTT
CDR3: CASSLARGENTIYF

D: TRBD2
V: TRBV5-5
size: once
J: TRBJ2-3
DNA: TGTGCCAGCAGGTCATCAGCTAGCGGGGGTCTGTATACGCAGTATTTT
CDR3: CASRSSASGGLYTQYF

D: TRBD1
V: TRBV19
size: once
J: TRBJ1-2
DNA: TGTGCCAGTAGTCCGTGGGGACAGGCCTTCTATGGCTACACCTTC
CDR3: CASSPWGQAFYGYTF

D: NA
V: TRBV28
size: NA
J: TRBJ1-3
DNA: TGTGCCAGCAGTTCCCTCTGGGCCTCTGGAAACACCATATATTTT
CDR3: CASSSLWASGNTIYF

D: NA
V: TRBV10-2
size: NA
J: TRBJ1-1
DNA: TGCGCCAGCACACGCTCGGGGGCCGACACTGAAGCTTTCTTT
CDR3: CASTRSGADTEAFF

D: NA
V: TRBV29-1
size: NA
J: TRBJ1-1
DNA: TGCAGCGTTGTTGAGCAGACATCTGAAGCTTTCTTT
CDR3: CSVVEQTSEAFF

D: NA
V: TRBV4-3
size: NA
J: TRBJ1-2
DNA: TGCGCCAGCAGCCAATTACAGGGTTCCTATGGCTACACCTTC
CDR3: CASSQLQGSYGYTF

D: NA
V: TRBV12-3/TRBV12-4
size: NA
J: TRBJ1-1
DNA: TGTGCCAGCAGGGGGGAGATCTACACTGAAGCTTTCTTT
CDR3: CASRGEIYTEAFF

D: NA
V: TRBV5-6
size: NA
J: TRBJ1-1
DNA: TGTGCCAGCAGCCCCAGTTCGGGGGCTGACACTGAAGCTTTCTTT
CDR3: CASSPSSGADTEAFF

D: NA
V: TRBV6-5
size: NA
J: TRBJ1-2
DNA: TGTGCCAGCAGCCCCGGACAAAACTATGGCTACACCTTC
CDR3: CASSPGQNYGYTF

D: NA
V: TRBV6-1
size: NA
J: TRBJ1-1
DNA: TGTGCCAGCAGTGAATATGGAGGGGCGAACACTGAAGCTTTCTTT
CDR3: CASSEYGGANTEAFF

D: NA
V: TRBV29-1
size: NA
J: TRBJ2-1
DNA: TGCAGCGGCGACCTTCACAATGAGCAGTTCTTC
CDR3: CSGDLHNEQFF

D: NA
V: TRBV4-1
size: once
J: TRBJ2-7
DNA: TGCGCCAGCAGCCAAGAGCGGGACTCCTACGAGCAGTACTTC
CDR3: CASSQERDSYEQYF

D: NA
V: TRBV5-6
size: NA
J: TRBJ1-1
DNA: TGTGCCAGCAGCTCGATCCCCGGGACGACGATAGACACTGAAGCTTTCTTT
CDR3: CASSSIPGTTIDTEAFF

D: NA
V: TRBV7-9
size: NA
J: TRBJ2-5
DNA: TGTGCCAGCAGCGAAAGGACTGGCAACTTC
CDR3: CASSERTGNF

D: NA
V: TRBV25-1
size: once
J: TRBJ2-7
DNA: TGTGCCAGCAGCCCAGGGTCGTACGAGCAGTACTTC
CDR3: CASSPGSYEQYF

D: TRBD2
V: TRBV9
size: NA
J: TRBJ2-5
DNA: TGTGCCAGCAGCCCAACGGGGGGTAGGACCCAGTACTTC
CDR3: CASSPTGGRTQYF

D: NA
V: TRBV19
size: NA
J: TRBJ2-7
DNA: TGTGCCAGTAGTACCGGACTTGCACCCTCCAAGCAGTACTTC
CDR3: CASSTGLAPSKQYF

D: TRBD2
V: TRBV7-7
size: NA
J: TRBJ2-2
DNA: TGTGCCAGCAGCGTAACAGCGGGGGGGCCCACCGGGGAGCTGTTTTTT
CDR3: CASSVTAGGPTGELFF

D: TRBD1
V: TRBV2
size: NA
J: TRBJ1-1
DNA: TGTGCCAGCAGTGTACAGGGGGGTAACACTGAAGCTTTCTTT
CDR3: CASSVQGGNTEAFF

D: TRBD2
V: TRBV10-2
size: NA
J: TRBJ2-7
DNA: TGCGCCAGCAGTGAGTCGGCGGGAGGCCACGAGCAGTACTTC
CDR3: CASSESAGGHEQYF

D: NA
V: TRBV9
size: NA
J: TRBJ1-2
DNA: TGTGCCAGCAGCGCTGGGGGGGGCTACACCTTC
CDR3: CASSAGGGYTF

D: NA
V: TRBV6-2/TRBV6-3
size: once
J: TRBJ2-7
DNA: TGTGCCAGCAGCGCCGGGACATCGTTAACGGGCCCCCCCTACGAGCAGTACTTC
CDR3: CASSAGTSLTGPPYEQYF

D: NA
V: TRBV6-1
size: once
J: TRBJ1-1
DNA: TGTGCCAGCAGTGAAAGGCAGGGGATCACTGAAGCTTTCTTT
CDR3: CASSERQGITEAFF

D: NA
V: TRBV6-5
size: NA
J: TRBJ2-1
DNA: TGTGCCAGCAGTTACCTCCAGGGCTCCTACAATGAGCAGTTCTTC
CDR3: CASSYLQGSYNEQFF

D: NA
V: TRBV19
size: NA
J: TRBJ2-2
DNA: TGTGCCAGTACCCTAGACAACCCATCGAACACCGGGGAGCTGTTTTTT
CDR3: CASTLDNPSNTGELFF

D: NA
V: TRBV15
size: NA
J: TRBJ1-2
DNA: TGTGCCACCAGCAGAGATCTGACTAGTGGCTACACCTTC
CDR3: CATSRDLTSGYTF

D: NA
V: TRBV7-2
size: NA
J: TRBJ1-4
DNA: TGTGCCAGCAGCTTAGCCCGGGCAACTAATGAAAAACTGTTTTTT
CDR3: CASSLARATNEKLFF